Following are 28 T cell receptor beta chains from one sample sequenced in a study of radiation and T cells in renal cell carcinoma. Data came from immunoSEQ multiplex PCR; TCRdb stores just in-frame clones and leaves some out. The sample holds more than 60,000 clones, over 80% seen once. The time point here: blood 4 weeks post-SBRT, at nephrectomy. This sample's treatment: 15 Gy SBRT to primary tumor, nephrectomy 4 weeks later. The sequencing used blood, collected from a patient whose treatment included radiotherapy and nephrectomy. These receptors were collected from a woman aged 55-70 years with renal cell carcinoma.

This clone was observed a single time. Other DNA sequences in this sample translate to the same CDR3. The chain is built from TRBV7-2 and TRBJ2-7, with TRBD1 matching 8 bases. Germline CDR1 is SGHTA and CDR2 is FQGNSA. This CDR3 spans 14 amino acids. V was clipped by 5 bases and J by 0 bases; unmatched bases: 3. The CDR3: CASSRDRSSYEQYF. DNA of the CDR3: TGTGCCAGCAGCCGGGACAGGAGCTCCTACGAGCAGTACTTC.

This clone occurred a few times. The chain's CDR3 is CASHHRGNQPQHF. CDR3 DNA: TGTGCCAGCCACCACAGGGGAAATCAGCCCCAGCATTTT. The V gene is TRBV6-1, the J gene TRBJ1-5, with 7 positions matching TRBD1. Unmatched junction bases numbered 5, after V lost 8 bases and J lost 4 bases. The length of the CDR3 is 13 residues. Germline V gene lookup returns CDR1 MNHNS and CDR2 SASEGT.

This clone was detected a few times. CDR3 protein: CASSLENYTF. The CDR3 coding sequence is TGCGCCAGCAGCTTGGAGAACTACACCTTC. The chain is built from TRBV5-1 and TRBJ1-2; D is unresolved. CDR3 size: 10 residues. The V end lost 0 bases, the J end lost 10 bases, and 4 bases lay between the germline ends. Germline V gives CDR1 SGHRS, CDR2 YFSETQ.

V usage is TRBV5-4 and J usage is TRBJ2-5, with D perhaps matching TRBD1 (6 bases). The tail of the sequence fits TRBJ2-7 better, so the J call may be wrong. Germline loops: CDR1 SGHNT, CDR2 YYREEE (reference sequence). There are 14 residues in the CDR3. The CDR3 region has the DNA TGTGCCAGCAGCTTTTCAGGGGTCTCCTACGAGCAGTACTTC. Translated, it gives CASSFSGVSYEQYF.

CDR3 sequence reads: CASSSTDSPLHF. CDR3 coding DNA: TGCGCCAGCAGCTCGACGGATTCACCCCTCCACTTT. The chain has TRBV5-1 and TRBJ1-6; no definite D call. The germline CDR1 and CDR2 sequences are SGHRS and YFSETQ. The V end lost 3 bases, the J end lost 8 bases, and 6 bases lay between the germline ends. CDR3 size: 12 residues. Looking up the rest from reference TRBV5-1 and TRBJ1-6 gives the full variable domain: KAGVTQTPRYLIKTRGQQVTLSCSPISGHRSVSWYQQTPGQGLQFLFEYFSETQRNKGNFPGRFSGRQFSNSRSEMNVSTLELGDSALYLCASSSTDSPLHFGNGTRLTVT.

The V gene is TRBV6-5, the J gene TRBJ1-1; 8 positions agree with TRBD1. V lost 7 bases, J lost 11 bases, and 12 bases stayed unmatched. Germline CDR1 reads MNHEY; CDR2 reads SVGAGI. This CDR3 region has 13 residues. CDR3 bases: TGTGCCAGCACCCACTCCGGGACAGGCTGGGCTTTCTTT. This translates into CASTHSGTGWAFF.

The chain couples TRBV6-1 to TRBJ1-2; 10 positions agree with TRBD1. The CDR3 loop spans 15 amino acids. Trimming took 10 bases from V and 7 from J; bases not matched to a gene: 15. Germline V lookup: CDR1 MNHNS, CDR2 SASEGT. In nucleotides, the CDR3 is TGTGCCACCTATCGTTTTGGACAGGGGGGTAGTGGCTACACCTTC. Residues: CATYRFGQGGSGYTF.

This CDR3 reads CASSQATLGVEAFF. The CDR3 region has the DNA TGCGCCAGCAGCCAAGCTACCCTGGGGGTTGAAGCTTTCTTT. The V and J genes are TRBV4-1 and TRBJ1-1, with D perhaps matching TRBD1 (5 bases). The germline gives CDR1 MGHRA, CDR2 YSYEKL. Trimming cost V 1 base and J 7 bases, with 13 bases left between them. The CDR3 consists of 14 residues.

This chain joins TRBV5-4 and TRBJ2-7; D is uncertain. Germline CDR1 and CDR2: SGHNT and YYREEE (reference sequence). V was pared by 4 bases and J by 0 bases, with 8 bases between. The CDR3 runs to 13 residues. CDR3 nucleotide sequence: TGTGCCAGCAGCCCCGCAAGCTCCTACGAGCAGTACTTC. It specifies CASSPASSYEQYF.

This sequence joins TRBV10-3 and TRBJ2-1, with 9 bases lining up with TRBD2. Trimming at V came to 6 bases and at J to 6 bases, leaving 9 bases not matched to a gene. The CDR3 has 15 residues. Germline-derived CDR1 and CDR2 are ENHRY and SYGVKD. The DNA for the CDR3 is TGTGCCATCAGAGCTAAAGCGGGGGGAACCAATGAGCAGTTCTTC. Translation gives CAIRAKAGGTNEQFF.

The V and J genes are TRBV11-3 and TRBJ2-7; weak D call: TRBD2 (6 bases). V lost 5 bases and J lost 3, with 14 bases in between. CDR3 length: 14 amino acids. The V gene's germline CDR1 is SGHNT and CDR2 YENEEA. CDR3 DNA sequence: TGTGCCAGCAGCCCGGGCGGGGAGGTCTACGAGCAGTACTTC. Protein: CASSPGGEVYEQYF.

The chain links TRBV28 to TRBJ1-2; TRBD1 matches 7 bases. The CDR3 is 14 amino acids. Germline CDR1 is MDHEN and CDR2 is SYDVKM. The junction had 8 bases not matched to a gene; V was cut back by 6 bases and J by 4 bases. This CDR3 reads CASRLTGDSYGYTF. The CDR3 nucleotides read TGTGCCAGCAGACTTACGGGGGACAGCTATGGCTACACCTTC.

The V gene is TRBV6-5, the J gene TRBJ2-7, with D perhaps TRBD1 (6 bases). V gave up 0 bases and J gave up 0 bases, with 9 bases separating them. CDR1 and CDR2 (germline): MNHEY, SVGAGI. The CDR3 spans 15 residues. CDR3 in amino acids: CASSYSPGASYEQYF. The CDR3 nucleotides read TGTGCCAGCAGTTACTCCCCAGGGGCCTCCTACGAGCAGTACTTC.

The chain couples TRBV5-1 to TRBJ2-1, with no clear D. V dropped 4 bases and J dropped 3 bases, with 11 bases sitting between them. The CDR3 is made up of 14 amino acids. CDR1 is SGHRS and CDR2 is YFSETQ in the germline V gene. CDR3 residues: CASSGNAGYNEQFF. The CDR3 DNA is TGCGCCAGCAGCGGGAACGCAGGCTACAATGAGCAGTTCTTC.

The CDR3 region is CASRLGQGAFYEQYF. CDR3 bases: TGTGCCAGCAGGCTTGGACAGGGGGCTTTCTACGAGCAGTACTTC. The chain carries TRBV28 and TRBJ2-7, with 11 bases lining up with TRBD1. CDR1 is MDHEN and CDR2 is SYDVKM in the germline V gene. Trimming at V came to 6 bases and at J to 3 bases, leaving 7 bases not matched to a gene. CDR3 size: 15 residues.

The chain has TRBV10-3 and TRBJ2-5, with 9 nucleotides matching TRBD1. The CDR3 is 16 amino acids. Germline V lookup: CDR1 ENHRY, CDR2 SYGVKD. V trimming: 10 bases; J trimming: 1 base; junction bases outside the gene matches: 13. CDR3 protein: CATEPGQGILQETQYF. CDR3 DNA: TGTGCCACCGAACCGGGACAGGGCATCCTCCAAGAGACCCAGTACTTC.

The chain uses TRBV18 and TRBJ2-3; 7 nucleotides align to TRBD1. J lost 1 base, V lost 3 bases, and 1 base had no gene match. This CDR3 is built from 14 residues. Germline V gives CDR1 KGHSH, CDR2 LQKENI. DNA for the CDR3: TGTGCCAGCTCACCTACAGGGGGCACAGATACGCAGTATTTT. It is translated as CASSPTGGTDTQYF.

The chain links TRBV28 to TRBJ2-5; D is ambiguous. Germline CDR1 is MDHEN and CDR2 is SYDVKM. The CDR3 has 13 residues. V lost 7 bases to trimming and J lost 1 base, with 10 bases between them. As DNA, the CDR3 is TGTGCCAGCATAGGGCGGATCCAAGAGACCCAGTACTTC. Translated: CASIGRIQETQYF.

The chain combines TRBV18 with TRBJ1-2; 7 bases match TRBD1. V was clipped by 2 bases and J by 8 bases; unmatched bases: 8. Per the germline V gene, CDR1 is KGHSH and CDR2 is LQKENI. The CDR3 contains 14 residues. The DNA of the CDR3 is TGTGCCAGCTCACCAAAGGAGGGGGCTGGGGGCTACACCTTC. Amino acid sequence: CASSPKEGAGGYTF. The entire variable domain, with the rest obtained from reference TRBV18 and TRBJ1-2, is as follows: NAGVMQNPRHLVRRRGQEARLRCSPMKGHSHVYWYRQLPEEGLKFMVYLQKENIIDESGMPKERFSAEFPKEGPSILRIQQVVRGDSAAYFCASSPKEGAGGYTFGSGTRLTVV.

The chain employs TRBV18 and TRBJ1-1; D unclear. The length of the CDR3 is 16 residues. V was cut by 5 bases and J by 1 base, with 17 bases left in between. Germline V gives CDR1 KGHSH, CDR2 LQKENI. DNA for the CDR3: TGTGCCAGCTCATTTCAGCAGGCGCTAGGGAACACTGAAGCTTTCTTT. It specifies CASSFQQALGNTEAFF. The full variable domain, its missing parts supplied by reference TRBV18 and TRBJ1-1, is NAGVMQNPRHLVRRRGQEARLRCSPMKGHSHVYWYRQLPEEGLKFMVYLQKENIIDESGMPKERFSAEFPKEGPSILRIQQVVRGDSAAYFCASSFQQALGNTEAFFGQGTRLTVV.

The chain couples TRBV6-1 to TRBJ2-7; TRBD1 matches 8 bases. The V gene's germline CDR1 is MNHNS and CDR2 SASEGT. V shed 2 bases, J shed 3 bases, and the junction held 6 bases outside the gene matches. The length of the CDR3 is 15 residues. CDR3 sequence reads: CASSEMGQEVYEQYF. In DNA form, the CDR3 reads TGTGCCAGCAGTGAAATGGGACAGGAGGTCTACGAGCAGTACTTC.

The chain is built from TRBV2 and TRBJ2-7, with 8 bases matching TRBD1. The CDR3 contains 14 residues. V lost 1 base to trimming and J lost 7 bases; unmatched junction nucleotides: 6. Germline loops: CDR1 SNHLY, CDR2 FYNNEI. The CDR3 DNA reads TGTGCCAGCAGTGAAGAGGCCAGGGGGCGAGAGCAGTACTTC. It translates to CASSEEARGREQYF.

J is TRBJ2-1 and V is TRBV30; 7 nucleotides align to TRBD2. This CDR3 is built from 12 residues. J lost 8 bases, V lost 0 bases, and 1 base had no gene match. CDR1 GTSNPN and CDR2 SVGIG come from the germline V gene (reference sequence). This CDR3 is CAWSVRGDEQFF. CDR3 in DNA: TGTGCCTGGAGTGTACGGGGGGATGAGCAGTTCTTC.

The chain is built from TRBV21-1 and TRBJ2-7; the table names TRBD1, a call not compared with the DNA. TRBV21-1 is labeled a pseudogene. The CDR3 covers 18 residues. CDR3 DNA sequence: TGTGCCAGCAGCAAAGGCAGGGGCCAACCGTTCGACTCCTACGAGCAGTACTTC. This gives the protein CASSKGRGQPFDSYEQYF.

V and J are TRBV6-7 and TRBJ1-3; D uncertain. Being an ORF, TRBV6-7 has a function that is uncertain. The CDR3 extends over 18 amino acids. Trimming cost V 6 bases and J 0 bases, with 21 bases left between them. CDR3: CASRSGRMNRSSGNTIYF. As DNA, the CDR3 is TGTGCCAGCAGAAGCGGCAGAATGAACCGATCCTCTGGAAACACCATATATTTT.

The chain is built from TRBV18 and TRBJ1-1; TRBD1 might be the D (5 bases). V was cut by 1 base and J by 1 base, with 28 bases left in between. The CDR3 consists of 21 residues. Germline V gene data show CDR1 as KGHSH and CDR2 as LQKENI. The DNA of the CDR3 is TGTGCCAGCTCACCACGGATTCTTGACAGTACTGTCGCTCGTTGGAACACTGAAGCTTTCTTT. Translating gives CASSPRILDSTVARWNTEAFF.

This chain uses TRBV7-3 with TRBJ1-2; TRBD1 is a possible D gene (6 bases). Germline V gene sequence: CDR1 SGHTA, CDR2 FQGTGA. Between the trimmed V and J ends, which lost 1 base and 6 bases, there was a span of 12 bases. This CDR3 contains 14 residues. The CDR3 nucleotides are TGTGCCAGCAGCTTAAGCAGGGGTGCGGATGGCTACACCTTC. This codes for CASSLSRGADGYTF.

The chain carries TRBV5-6 and TRBJ1-2; D is undetermined. V gave up 0 bases and J gave up 6 bases, with 9 bases separating them. Per the germline V gene, CDR1 is SGHDT and CDR2 is YYEEEE. The CDR3 totals 13 residues. CDR3 DNA sequence: TGTGCCAGCAGCTTGGTTGGGCAGGATGGCTACACCTTC. This gives the protein CASSLVGQDGYTF.